The 26 T cell receptor beta chains in this list originate from one sample, sequenced in a study of T cell clones after liver transplantation. Clones were read by immunoSEQ multiplex PCR, and TCRdb kept only the in-frame ones, dropping some. The repertoire has around 15,000 clones, about 93% of them found once; the top ten carry around 45%. Sequenced here: CD8+ T cells from blood, sampled before liver transplant. These TCRs come from a human donor who received a liver transplant.

This chain joins TRBV18 and TRBJ1-1; a weak D match, TRBD1 (5 bases). CDR1 is KGHSH and CDR2 is LQKENI in the germline V gene. With 0 bases removed from V and 1 base from J, the gap between germline ends came to 12 bases. The CDR3 covers 16 residues. The CDR3, as DNA: TGTGCCAGCTCACCACCCAAGGGACGAAGGAACACTGAAGCTTTCTTT. Its protein product is CASSPPKGRRNTEAFF.

The chain joins TRBV6-6 to TRBJ2-7; no definite D call. The CDR3 is made up of 15 amino acids. Germline V CDR1 and CDR2: MNHNY, SVGAGI (reference sequence). V gave up 0 bases and J gave up 1 base, with 10 bases separating them. CDR3 nucleotide sequence: TGTGCCAGCAGTTACTCGGAAGGACGGTCCTACGAGCAGTACTTC. Its protein product is CASSYSEGRSYEQYF.

The chain has TRBV6-1 and TRBJ2-1, with 10 nucleotides matching TRBD2. Per germline, CDR1 MNHNS and CDR2 SASEGT. J was trimmed by 7 bases and V by 2 bases; bases with no gene match: 5. The CDR3 loop spans 15 amino acids. In DNA, the CDR3 is TGTGCCAGCAGTGAAAGCGGACTAGCGGCTAATGAGCAGTTCTTC. It specifies CASSESGLAANEQFF.

V usage is TRBV5-4 and J usage is TRBJ1-2; 9 positions agree with TRBD1. The CDR3 contains 18 residues. V shed 2 bases and J 2 bases; nucleotides not matched to a gene: 13. Looked up from germline, CDR1 is SGHNT and CDR2 is YYREEE (reference sequence). CDR3 sequence: CASSLMPPRTGENYGYTF. CDR3 nucleotides: TGTGCCAGCAGCTTAATGCCCCCCCGGACAGGGGAGAACTATGGCTACACCTTC.

This rearrangement joins TRBV18 to TRBJ2-1; 7 bases line up with TRBD2. Germline values: CDR1 KGHSH, CDR2 LQKENI. J was trimmed by 0 bases and V by 2 bases; bases with no gene match: 13. This CDR3 has 19 amino acids. The CDR3 is CASSPTRLAEWSSYNEQFF. DNA for the CDR3: TGTGCCAGCTCACCAACTCGGCTAGCGGAGTGGAGCTCCTACAATGAGCAGTTCTTC. The full variable domain, in which reference TRBV18 and TRBJ2-1 provide the parts outside the CDR3, is NAGVMQNPRHLVRRRGQEARLRCSPMKGHSHVYWYRQLPEEGLKFMVYLQKENIIDESGMPKERFSAEFPKEGPSILRIQQVVRGDSAAYFCASSPTRLAEWSSYNEQFFGPGTRLTVL.

The chain employs TRBV7-9 and TRBJ1-1; 7 nucleotides agree with TRBD1. The CDR3 sequence is 13 residues long. Germline V gene sequence: CDR1 SEHNR, CDR2 FQNEAQ (reference sequence). Trimming took 2 bases from V and 3 from J; bases not matched to a gene: 0. CDR3: CASSLQGDTEAFF. The CDR3 nucleotides read TGTGCCAGCAGCTTACAGGGGGACACTGAAGCTTTCTTT.

The rearrangement uses TRBV14 and TRBJ2-5; the D gene could be TRBD1 or TRBD2 (6 bases each). Germline V gene data show CDR1 as SGHDN and CDR2 as FVKESK. CDR3 size: 16 residues. V lost 2 bases and J lost 5, with 18 bases in between. CDR3 amino acids: CASSQHNEGGLETQYF. As DNA, the CDR3 is TGTGCCAGCAGCCAACATAATGAAGGGGGGCTGGAGACCCAGTACTTC.

J is TRBJ2-1 and V is TRBV29-1, with D possibly being TRBD2 (6 bases). Germline CDR1 is SQVTM and CDR2 is ANQGSEA. Trimming removed 3 bases from V and 1 base from J, with 7 bases in between. The CDR3 is 13 residues long. CDR3: CSVEGGSYNEQFF. The CDR3 DNA is TGCAGCGTTGAGGGGGGATCCTACAATGAGCAGTTCTTC.

V usage is TRBV11-3 and J usage is TRBJ1-1; a possible D gene is TRBD1 (5 bases). Germline V lookup: CDR1 SGHNT, CDR2 YENEEA. V was clipped by 5 bases and J by 3 bases, with 10 bases between them. This CDR3 has 13 residues. For the CDR3, the DNA is TGTGCCAGCAGCACGGACACAGACACTGAAGCTTTCTTT. This gives the protein CASSTDTDTEAFF.

The chain links TRBV14 to TRBJ1-4; unclear D gene. The germline V and J ends were trimmed by 4 bases and 6 bases, with 24 bases remaining between them. The V gene's germline CDR1 is SGHDN and CDR2 FVKESK. There are 18 residues in the CDR3. This CDR3 reads CASSPTQLKGPFYEKLFF. In DNA form, the CDR3 reads TGTGCCAGCAGCCCAACCCAGTTGAAGGGCCCTTTCTATGAAAAACTGTTTTTT. Variable domain in full (rest from reference TRBV14 and TRBJ1-4): EAGVTQFPSHSVIEKGQTVTLRCDPISGHDNLYWYRRVMGKEIKFLLHFVKESKQDESGMPNNRFLAERTGGTYSTLKVQPAELEDSGVYFCASSPTQLKGPFYEKLFFGSGTQLSVL.

The V and J genes are TRBV7-2 and TRBJ2-4; TRBD2 matches 15 bases. Unmatched junction bases numbered 3, after V lost 4 bases and J lost 2 bases. Germline V gene sequence: CDR1 SGHTA, CDR2 FQGNSA. The CDR3 consists of 17 residues. The CDR3 region is CASSSGTSGRTKNIQYF. In nucleotides, the CDR3 is TGTGCCAGCAGCTCGGGGACTAGCGGGAGGACCAAAAACATTCAGTACTTC.

This chain connects TRBV4-3 to TRBJ2-3, with 7 bases lining up with TRBD2. CDR1 is LGHNA, CDR2 YSLEER, per germline. After removal of 2 bases from V and 4 bases from J, the junction contained 9 bases not matched to a gene. CDR3 length: 16 amino acids. For the CDR3, the DNA is TGCGCCAGCAGCCAATTTCTGGCGGGAGAAGCAGATACGCAGTATTTT. Protein sequence: CASSQFLAGEADTQYF.

In this sample, this clone turned up once. The genes are TRBV13 and TRBJ2-7, with 8 nucleotides matching TRBD2. Trimming at V came to 1 base and at J to 6 bases, leaving 8 bases not matched to a gene. The CDR3 has 15 amino acids. Germline V gene sequence: CDR1 PRHDT, CDR2 FYEKMQ (reference sequence). The CDR3 bases are TGTGCCAGCAGCTTAGTGGGACTAGGTGGGGGCGAGCAGTACTTC. Translation gives CASSLVGLGGGEQYF.

In DNA form, the CDR3 reads TGTGCCAGCAGCGTAGATTTAGCGGGAGGCATGGACGAGCAGTACTTC. Its translation is CASSVDLAGGMDEQYF. The chain has TRBV9 and TRBJ2-7; 10 nucleotides agree with TRBD2. The V and J ends lost 0 bases and 5 bases, in that order; junction bases with no gene match: 8. The CDR3 is made up of 16 amino acids. Germline CDR1 and CDR2: SGDLS and YYNGEE.

V gene TRBV10-3 combines with J gene TRBJ2-7, with no clear D. The CDR3 loop spans 12 amino acids. Trimming took 0 bases from V and 6 from J, leaving 6 bases between them. CDR1 ENHRY and CDR2 SYGVKD come from the germline V gene. The CDR3 DNA reads as TGTGCCATCAGTGAGTCGGCGGCCGAGCAGTACTTC. This gives the protein CAISESAAEQYF.

This chain connects TRBV11-2 to TRBJ2-1; 9 nucleotides match TRBD2. Per the germline V gene, CDR1 is SGHAT and CDR2 is FQNNGV. This CDR3 region has 17 residues. V gave up 2 bases and J gave up 4 bases; unmatched junction bases: 9. Here the CDR3 reads CASSLSPGTSLYNEQFF. In nucleotides, the CDR3 is TGTGCCAGCAGCTTAAGCCCCGGGACTAGCTTATACAATGAGCAGTTCTTC.

The chain joins TRBV10-3 to TRBJ2-5; no firm D call. The J call could be wrong; TRBJ2-7 is a better fit for the DNA end. Germline CDR1 reads ENHRY; CDR2 reads SYGVKD. CDR3 size: 12 residues. Here the CDR3 DNA reads TGTGCCATCAGTGAGTCGATAAACGAGCAGTACTTC. Its translation is CAISESINEQYF.

CDR3 loop: CASSPASGTHYNEQFF. As DNA, the CDR3 is TGTGCCAGCAGCCCAGCCTCGGGAACCCATTACAATGAGCAGTTCTTC. The chain links TRBV7-9 to TRBJ2-1; perhaps TRBD2 as D (5 bases). Germline lookup yields CDR1 SEHNR and CDR2 FQNEAQ (reference sequence). This CDR3 comprises 16 residues. Trimming removed 5 bases from V and 4 bases from J, with 18 bases in between.

The V gene is TRBV6-4, the J gene TRBJ1-5; the D is unclear. V lost 5 bases and J lost 1, with 3 bases in between. The germline V gene encodes CDR1 MRHNA and CDR2 SNTAGT. The CDR3 has 12 amino acids. This CDR3 is CASSKSNQPQHF. The CDR3 nucleotides read TGTGCCAGCAGTAAGAGCAATCAGCCCCAGCATTTT.

V gene TRBV7-2 combines with J gene TRBJ2-7, with D possibly matching TRBD1 (5 bases). The CDR3 totals 15 residues. Looked up from germline, CDR1 is SGHTA and CDR2 is FQGNSA. Trimming pared 0 bases from V and 7 bases from J, leaving 16 bases between. The CDR3 DNA sequence: TGTGCCAGCAGCTTAGCCGGCCCGCAGGGTGGGGAGCAGTACTTC. Protein product: CASSLAGPQGGEQYF. Variable domain in full (rest from reference TRBV7-2 and TRBJ2-7): GAGVSQSPSNKVTEKGKDVELRCDPISGHTALYWYRQSLGQGLEFLIYFQGNSAPDKSGLPSDRFSAERTGGSVSTLTIQRTQQEDSAVYLCASSLAGPQGGEQYFGPGTRLTVT.

The genes are TRBV10-1 and TRBJ1-5; D ambiguous. CDR1 and CDR2 from the germline V gene are WNHNN and SYGVQD (reference sequence). V lost 3 bases, J lost 3 bases, and 9 bases lay in between. The CDR3 is made up of 14 amino acids. CDR3 coding DNA: TGCGCCAGCAGTGAAAAACAGACCAATCAGCCCCAGCATTTT. It specifies CASSEKQTNQPQHF.

CDR3 sequence: CASSQRQGLEETQYF. The CDR3 DNA is TGTGCCAGCAGCCAAAGACAGGGTTTAGAAGAGACCCAGTACTTC. V usage is TRBV5-6 and J usage is TRBJ2-5, with 7 positions matching TRBD1. Germline V CDR1 and CDR2: SGHDT, YYEEEE. V shed 4 bases, J shed 3 bases, and the junction held 9 bases outside the gene matches. CDR3 length equals 15 residues.

This sequence joins TRBV6-1 and TRBJ2-3; 9 bases are shared with TRBD2. The V gene end was trimmed by 1 base and the J gene end by 1 base; junction bases not matched to a gene: 0. Germline values: CDR1 MNHNS, CDR2 SASEGT. This CDR3 spans 15 amino acids. The CDR3 spells CASSEGLAGTDTQYF. The DNA of the CDR3 is TGTGCCAGCAGTGAAGGACTAGCGGGCACAGATACGCAGTATTTT.

This chain joins TRBV7-7 and TRBJ2-7, with 7 bases fitting TRBD2. The J segment lost 6 bases and the V segment lost 1 base, leaving 3 bases of the junction unmatched. Germline V CDR1 and CDR2: SSHAT, FNYEAQ (reference sequence). The CDR3 has 13 amino acids. CDR3: CASSLGAGREQYF. DNA of the CDR3: TGTGCCAGCAGCTTAGGAGCGGGGCGCGAGCAGTACTTC.

This clone occurred a few times. This rearrangement joins TRBV9 to TRBJ1-2; D is ambiguous. The germline CDR1 and CDR2 sequences are SGDLS and YYNGEE. Trimming removed 3 bases from V and 4 bases from J, with 10 bases in between. This CDR3 has 13 residues. This CDR3 is CASSASRSYGYTF. In nucleotides, the CDR3 is TGTGCCAGCAGCGCTTCGAGGAGCTATGGCTACACCTTC.

The rearrangement joins TRBV2 to TRBJ2-1, with 11 bases lining up with TRBD2. The trim removed 3 bases at V and 0 bases at J, leaving 4 bases unmatched. CDR1 is SNHLY, CDR2 FYNNEI, per germline. The CDR3 covers 17 residues. The CDR3 DNA is TGTGCCAGCAGTGAGACTAGCGGGGCCAGCTCCTACAATGAGCAGTTCTTC. It encodes CASSETSGASSYNEQFF. Based on the CDR3 plus reference TRBV2 and TRBJ2-1, the full variable domain is EPEVTQTPSHQVTQMGQEVILRCVPISNHLYFYWYRQILGQKVEFLVSFYNNEISEKSEIFDDQFSVERPDGSNFTLKIRSTKLEDSAMYFCASSETSGASSYNEQFFGPGTRLTVL.